These 14 T cell receptor beta chains originate from one sample sequenced in a study of Tregs in tolerant kidney transplant recipients. After 6 days with irradiated graft donor PBMCs, CFSE-labeled recipient PBMCs were FACS-sorted. No cognate antigen is known for these TCRs. Data came from immunoSEQ multiplex PCR; TCRdb stores just in-frame clones and leaves some out. Of around 15,000 clones detected, 53% appear once; the ten largest clones hold 3% to 4%. Here the sequenced sample was CD4+ T cells from blood cultured with allogeneic cells, taken before the transplant. The receptors come from a human patient who received a combined kidney and bone marrow transplant.

In this sample, this clone is medium-sized (0.01 to 0.1%). The V and J genes are TRBV28 and TRBJ1-1; D is unresolved. The ends were cut back, 3 bases at V and 0 bases at J, with 14 bases in the middle. CDR1 and CDR2 (germline): MDHEN, SYDVKM. This CDR3 region has 16 residues. The CDR3 DNA is TGTGCCAGCAGTTTGAGGGTACGGTTCATGAACACTGAAGCTTTCTTT. Translation: CASSLRVRFMNTEAFF.

This rearrangement joins TRBV11-2 to TRBJ1-3; D gene ambiguous. V was clipped by 4 bases and J by 2 bases, with 12 bases between them. The germline gives CDR1 SGHAT, CDR2 FQNNGV. This CDR3 is 15 amino acids long. The CDR3 is CASSYRGSPGNTIYF. DNA for the CDR3: TGTGCCAGCAGCTATAGAGGAAGCCCTGGAAACACCATATATTTT.

The chain has TRBV7-2 and TRBJ2-5; 7 bases agree with TRBD2. The CDR3 spans 17 residues. Looked up from germline, CDR1 is SGHTA and CDR2 is FQGNSA. V gave up 5 bases and J gave up 2 bases; unmatched junction bases: 14. CDR3 residues: CASSPRRGRAIQETQYF. The CDR3 region has the DNA TGTGCCAGCAGCCCCCGGAGAGGGAGGGCTATACAAGAGACCCAGTACTTC.

This chain links TRBV29-1 with TRBJ2-1; tentatively, D is TRBD2 (6 bases). The CDR3 sequence is 16 residues long. Germline V gene lookup returns CDR1 SQVTM and CDR2 ANQGSEA. The germline V and J ends were trimmed by 6 bases and 5 bases, with 23 bases remaining between them. The CDR3 DNA reads as TGCAGCGTGGGGGGAGCTCCGGGTCTCTTGAACAATGAGCAGTTCTTC. As protein: CSVGGAPGLLNNEQFF.

V usage is TRBV7-6 and J usage is TRBJ2-1; TRBD2 matches 10 bases. Germline trimming cut 2 bases from V and 3 bases from J; bases unmatched to any gene: 4. Germline CDR1 is SGHVS and CDR2 is FNYEAQ. This CDR3 is built from 16 residues. Here the CDR3 reads CASSLSLAGNYNEQFF. The CDR3 DNA reads as TGTGCCAGCAGCTTATCACTAGCGGGGAACTACAATGAGCAGTTCTTC.

The chain employs TRBV4-3 and TRBJ2-1; TRBD2 matches at 10 bases. Germline CDR1 LGHNA, CDR2 YSLEER. Losses at the gene ends were 4 bases for V and 4 bases for J; bases not matched to a gene: 10. The length of the CDR3 is 17 residues. CDR3 sequence: CASSPGTSVAKYNEQFF. CDR3 DNA sequence: TGCGCCAGCAGCCCCGGGACTAGCGTAGCAAAATACAATGAGCAGTTCTTC.

The sample holds a few counts of this clone. V usage is TRBV7-2 and J usage is TRBJ2-1; D not resolved. The V end was cut by 4 bases, the J end by 9 bases, with 13 bases between. Germline V CDR1 and CDR2: SGHTA, FQGNSA. This CDR3 contains 13 residues. CDR3 bases: TGTGCCAGCAGCTATATAGCACGCTTTGAGCAGTTCTTC. Protein sequence: CASSYIARFEQFF. The whole variable domain, remainder taken from reference TRBV7-2 and TRBJ2-1, is GAGVSQSPSNKVTEKGKDVELRCDPISGHTALYWYRQSLGQGLEFLIYFQGNSAPDKSGLPSDRFSAERTGGSVSTLTIQRTQQEDSAVYLCASSYIARFEQFFGPGTRLTVL.

The chain employs TRBV14 and TRBJ1-4, with D maybe TRBD1 (5 bases). V lost 4 bases to trimming and J lost 8 bases, with 8 bases between them. The CDR3 consists of 12 residues. Per the germline V gene, CDR1 is SGHDN and CDR2 is FVKESK. CDR3 bases: TGTGCCAGCAGCCCCCGGGGGGAAAAACTGTTTTTT. Translated: CASSPRGEKLFF.

V gene TRBV6-6 combines with J gene TRBJ1-2; D gene unclear. From germline, CDR1 is MNHNY and CDR2 SVGAGI (reference sequence). Trimming removed 0 bases from V and 6 bases from J, with 11 bases in between. The CDR3 totals 14 residues. The CDR3 protein is CASSYSIRTNGYTF. As DNA, the CDR3 is TGTGCCAGCAGTTACTCGATAAGGACTAATGGCTACACCTTC.

This chain links TRBV29-1 with TRBJ2-2; TRBD1 matches at 7 bases. This CDR3 region has 14 residues. The V segment lost 5 bases and the J segment 3 bases; nucleotides outside the gene matches: 6. CDR1 is SQVTM and CDR2 is ANQGSEA in the germline V gene. In DNA, the CDR3 is TGCAGCGTTCCCGGGACAGCGCACACCGGGGAGCTGTTTTTT. This translates into CSVPGTAHTGELFF.

A word on this clone: This same CDR3 is encoded by further DNA sequences in the sample. The rearrangement joins TRBV30 to TRBJ1-6; perhaps TRBD1 as D (5 bases). The CDR3 has 14 residues. Per the germline V gene, CDR1 is GTSNPN and CDR2 is SVGIG (reference sequence). V gave up 1 base and J gave up 4 bases, with 8 bases separating them. The CDR3 DNA reads as TGTGCCTGGAGTGATAAGGGGTATAATTCACCCCTCCACTTT. It codes for CAWSDKGYNSPLHF.

The genes are TRBV12-5 and TRBJ2-1, with TRBD1 matching 12 bases. The V gene end was trimmed by 6 bases and the J gene end by 2 bases; junction bases not matched to a gene: 11. Germline V CDR1 and CDR2: LGHNT, FRNRAP. This CDR3 has 18 amino acids. CDR3 sequence reads: CASGTQYGTGGTYNEQFF. The CDR3 DNA sequence: TGTGCTAGTGGGACTCAATACGGGACAGGGGGCACCTACAATGAGCAGTTCTTC.

The table lists this clone with a few counts. J is TRBJ1-5 and V is TRBV27, with 8 positions matching TRBD1. The CDR3 consists of 14 residues. From germline, CDR1 is MNHEY and CDR2 SMNVEV (reference sequence). V lost 2 bases to trimming and J lost 4 bases; unmatched junction nucleotides: 1. The CDR3 DNA follows: TGTGCCAGCAGTTTACGACAGGGGAATCAGCCCCAGCATTTT. The encoded protein is CASSLRQGNQPQHF.

This chain's CDR3 is CASSPGLAGNEQFF. For the CDR3, the DNA is TGTGCCAGCAGCCCGGGACTAGCGGGCAATGAGCAGTTCTTC. The chain uses TRBV5-6 and TRBJ2-1; 12 bases are shared with TRBD2. This CDR3 spans 14 amino acids. Germline assignment: CDR1 SGHDT and CDR2 YYEEEE. Trimming cost V 4 bases and J 6 bases; bases outside gene matches: 2.